This TCR beta chain was profiled in a study of blood T cell repertoires in COVID-19. Turning to the study itself: T cells, B-cell-depleted T cells, or PBMCs supplied cDNA or gDNA.

Germline trimming cut 8 bases from V and 5 bases from J; bases unmatched to any gene: 4. Germline lookup yields CDR1 PRHDT and CDR2 FYEKMQ (reference sequence). This CDR3 has 13 residues. Under the authors' procedure: Reference gene primers were amplified, and this amplification served to estimate nucleated cell counts. Sequenced by immunoSEQ multiplex PCR; TCRdb stores in-frame clones only, minus some. The D gene and trimming were derived from the DNA, and the V and J assignments and clone size from that table. The table records about 260,000 clones, 75% to 90% of them present only once. V gene TRBV13 combines with J gene TRBJ2-3, with 10 bases aligning to TRBD1. The sample comprised peripheral blood. The sequence came from a woman in her forties who had recovered from COVID-19. The CDR3, as DNA: TGTGCCAGCTGGGACAGGGGAGTAGATACGCAGTATTTT. It yields the protein CASWDRGVDTQYF.